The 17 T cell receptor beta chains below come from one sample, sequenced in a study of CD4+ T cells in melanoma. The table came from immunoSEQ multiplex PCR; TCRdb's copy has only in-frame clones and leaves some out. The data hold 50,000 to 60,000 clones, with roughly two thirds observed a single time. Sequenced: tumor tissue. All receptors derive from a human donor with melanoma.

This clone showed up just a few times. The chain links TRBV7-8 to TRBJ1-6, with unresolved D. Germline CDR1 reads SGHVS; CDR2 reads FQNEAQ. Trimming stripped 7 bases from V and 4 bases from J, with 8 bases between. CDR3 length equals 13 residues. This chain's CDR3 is CASKRGYNSPLHF. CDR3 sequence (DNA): TGTGCCAGCAAGCGGGGTTATAATTCACCCCTCCACTTT.

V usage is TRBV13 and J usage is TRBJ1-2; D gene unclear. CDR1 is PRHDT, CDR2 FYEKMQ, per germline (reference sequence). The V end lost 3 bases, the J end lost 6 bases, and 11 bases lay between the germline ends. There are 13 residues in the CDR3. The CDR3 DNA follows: TGTGCCAGCAGCTTGAGGGTGAAGGATGGCTACACCTTC. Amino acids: CASSLRVKDGYTF.

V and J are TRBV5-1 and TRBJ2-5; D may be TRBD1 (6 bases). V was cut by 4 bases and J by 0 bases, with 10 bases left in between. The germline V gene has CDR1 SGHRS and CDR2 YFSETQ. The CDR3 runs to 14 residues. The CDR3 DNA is TGCGCCAGCAGCGCCGGGACAAACCAAGAGACCCAGTACTTC. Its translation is CASSAGTNQETQYF.

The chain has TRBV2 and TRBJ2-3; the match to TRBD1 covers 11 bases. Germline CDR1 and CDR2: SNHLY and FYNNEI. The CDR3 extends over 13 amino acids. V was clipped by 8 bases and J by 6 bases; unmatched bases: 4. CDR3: CASLGQGADTQYF. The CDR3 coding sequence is TGTGCCAGCTTAGGACAGGGGGCGGATACGCAGTATTTT.

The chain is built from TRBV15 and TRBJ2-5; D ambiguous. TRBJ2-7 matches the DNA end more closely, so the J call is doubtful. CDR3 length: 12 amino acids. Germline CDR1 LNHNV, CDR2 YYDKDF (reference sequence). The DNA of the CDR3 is TGTGCCACCAGCAGAGATACCCACGAGCAGTACTTC. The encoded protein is CATSRDTHEQYF.

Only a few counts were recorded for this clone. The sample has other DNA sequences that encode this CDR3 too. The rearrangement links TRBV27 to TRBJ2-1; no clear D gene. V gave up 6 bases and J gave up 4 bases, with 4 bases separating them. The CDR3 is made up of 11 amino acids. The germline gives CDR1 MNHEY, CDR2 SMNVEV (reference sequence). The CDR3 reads CASRVYNEQFF. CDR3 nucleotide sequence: TGTGCCAGCAGGGTTTACAATGAGCAGTTCTTC.

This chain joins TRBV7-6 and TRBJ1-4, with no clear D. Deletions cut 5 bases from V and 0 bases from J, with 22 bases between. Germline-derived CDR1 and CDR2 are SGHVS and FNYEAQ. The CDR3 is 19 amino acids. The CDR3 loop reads CASSPTLVKSVSTNEKLFF. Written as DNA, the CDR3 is TGTGCCAGCAGCCCGACTCTCGTGAAGTCTGTGTCAACTAATGAAAAACTGTTTTTT.

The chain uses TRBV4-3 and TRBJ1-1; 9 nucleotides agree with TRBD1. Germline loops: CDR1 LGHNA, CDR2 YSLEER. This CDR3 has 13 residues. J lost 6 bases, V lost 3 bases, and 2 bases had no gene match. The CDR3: CASSQTGGAEAFF. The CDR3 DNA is TGCGCCAGCAGCCAGACAGGGGGGGCTGAAGCTTTCTTT.

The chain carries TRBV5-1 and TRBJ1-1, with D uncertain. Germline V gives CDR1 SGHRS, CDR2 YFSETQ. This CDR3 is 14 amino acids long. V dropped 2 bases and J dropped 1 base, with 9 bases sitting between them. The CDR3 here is CASSFGSTNTEAFF. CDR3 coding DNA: TGCGCCAGCAGCTTTGGCAGCACGAACACTGAAGCTTTCTTT.

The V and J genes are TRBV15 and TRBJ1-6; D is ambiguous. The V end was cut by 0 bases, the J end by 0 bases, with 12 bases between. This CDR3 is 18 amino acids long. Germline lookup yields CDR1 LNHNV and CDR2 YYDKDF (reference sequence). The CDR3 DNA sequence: TGTGCCACCAGCAGAGATACACGGCCAAGCTCCTATAATTCACCCCTCCACTTT. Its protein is CATSRDTRPSSYNSPLHF.

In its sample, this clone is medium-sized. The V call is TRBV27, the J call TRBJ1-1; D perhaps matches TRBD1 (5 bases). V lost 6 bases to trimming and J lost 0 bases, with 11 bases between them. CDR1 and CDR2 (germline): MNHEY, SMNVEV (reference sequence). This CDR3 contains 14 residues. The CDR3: CASRLTDMNTEAFF. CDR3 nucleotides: TGTGCCAGCAGACTGACAGACATGAACACTGAAGCTTTCTTT.

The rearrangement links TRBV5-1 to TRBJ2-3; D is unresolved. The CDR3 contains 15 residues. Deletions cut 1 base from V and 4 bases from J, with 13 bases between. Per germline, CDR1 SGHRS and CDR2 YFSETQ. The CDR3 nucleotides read TGCGCCAGCAGCTTGATGGATATTATAGCAGATACGCAGTATTTT. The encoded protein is CASSLMDIIADTQYF.

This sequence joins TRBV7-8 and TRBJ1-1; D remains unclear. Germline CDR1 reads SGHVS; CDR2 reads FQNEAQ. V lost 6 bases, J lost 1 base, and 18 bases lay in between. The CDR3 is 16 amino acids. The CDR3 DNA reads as TGTGCCAGCAGTCTTCGCCCTTGGACGGAGAACACTGAAGCTTTCTTT. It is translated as CASSLRPWTENTEAFF.

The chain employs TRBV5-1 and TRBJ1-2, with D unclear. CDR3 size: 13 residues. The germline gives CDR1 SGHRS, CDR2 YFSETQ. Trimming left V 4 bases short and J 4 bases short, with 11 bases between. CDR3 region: CASSPESGYGYTF. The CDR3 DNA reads TGCGCCAGCAGCCCTGAGTCAGGCTATGGCTACACCTTC.

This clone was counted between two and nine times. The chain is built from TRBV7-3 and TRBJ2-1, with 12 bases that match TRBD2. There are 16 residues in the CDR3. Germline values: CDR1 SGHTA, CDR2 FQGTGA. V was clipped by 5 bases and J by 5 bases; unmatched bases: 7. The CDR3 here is CASSTSGGPLHNEQFF. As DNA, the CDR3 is TGTGCCAGCAGCACTAGCGGGGGGCCCTTACACAATGAGCAGTTCTTC.

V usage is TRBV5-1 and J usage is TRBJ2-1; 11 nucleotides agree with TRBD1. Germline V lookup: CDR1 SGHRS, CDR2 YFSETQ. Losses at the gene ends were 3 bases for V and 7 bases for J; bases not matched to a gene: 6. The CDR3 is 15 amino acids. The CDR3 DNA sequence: TGCGCCAGCAGCTCCCCGGACAGGGGGCAAAATGAGCAGTTCTTC. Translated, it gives CASSSPDRGQNEQFF.

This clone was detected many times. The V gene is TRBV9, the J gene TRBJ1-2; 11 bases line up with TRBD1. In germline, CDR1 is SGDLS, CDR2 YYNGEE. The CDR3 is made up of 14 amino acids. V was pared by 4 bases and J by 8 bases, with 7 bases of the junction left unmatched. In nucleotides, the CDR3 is TGTGCCAGCAGCTTGACCGGGACAGGGGGAGGCTACACCTTC. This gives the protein CASSLTGTGGGYTF.